This T cell receptor (beta chain) was obtained from a study of blood T cell repertoires in COVID-19. The overall study: COVID-19 samples, acute and convalescent, were from the United States, Italy and Spain.

Clones were read by immunoSEQ multiplex PCR, and TCRdb kept only the in-frame ones, dropping some. The sample contains approximately 200,000 clones, approximately 90% of which appear only once. The CDR3 contains 15 residues. The V end was cut by 0 bases, the J end by 1 base, with 9 bases between. The germline V gene has CDR1 SNHLY and CDR2 FYNNEI. V usage is TRBV2 and J usage is TRBJ1-1; D is possibly TRBD1 (6 bases). The source of this sequence is a man under 40 who had recovered from COVID-19. The sample was PBMCs or T cells enriched from blood (not recorded which). CDR3 region: CASSEALQGNTEAFF. The CDR3 DNA is TGTGCCAGCAGTGAAGCGTTACAGGGGAACACTGAAGCTTTCTTT.